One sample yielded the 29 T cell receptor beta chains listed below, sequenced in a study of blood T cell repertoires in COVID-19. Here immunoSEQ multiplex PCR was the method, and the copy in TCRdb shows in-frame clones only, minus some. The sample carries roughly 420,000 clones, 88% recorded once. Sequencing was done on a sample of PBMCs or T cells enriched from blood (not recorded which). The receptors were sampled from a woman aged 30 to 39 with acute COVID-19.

The CDR3 DNA reads TGTGCCAGCAGTCTCCCGACAGGGTATGGCTACACCTTC. It is translated as CASSLPTGYGYTF. V gene TRBV27 combines with J gene TRBJ1-2; 7 positions match TRBD1. This CDR3 has 13 amino acids. Germline CDR1 and CDR2: MNHEY and SMNVEV (reference sequence). V gave up 5 bases and J gave up 5 bases; unmatched junction bases: 5.

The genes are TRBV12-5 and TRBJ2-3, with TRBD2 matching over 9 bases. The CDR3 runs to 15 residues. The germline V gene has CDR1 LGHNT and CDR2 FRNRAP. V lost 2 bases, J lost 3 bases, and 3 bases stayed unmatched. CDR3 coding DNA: TGTGCTAGTGGTTTGTCGGGACTAGCAACAGATACGCAGTATTTT. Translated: CASGLSGLATDTQYF.

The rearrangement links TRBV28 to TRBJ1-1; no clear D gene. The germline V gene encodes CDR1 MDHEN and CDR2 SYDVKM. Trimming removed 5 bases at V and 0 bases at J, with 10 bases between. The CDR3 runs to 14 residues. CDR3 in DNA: TGTGCCAGCAGTCTAACGAAACTGAACACTGAAGCTTTCTTT. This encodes CASSLTKLNTEAFF.

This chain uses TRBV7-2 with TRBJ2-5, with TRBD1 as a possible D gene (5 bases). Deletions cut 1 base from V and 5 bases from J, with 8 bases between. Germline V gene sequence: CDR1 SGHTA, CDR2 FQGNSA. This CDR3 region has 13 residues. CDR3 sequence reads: CASSLGRAETQYF. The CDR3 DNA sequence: TGTGCCAGCAGCTTAGGCAGGGCCGAGACCCAGTACTTC.

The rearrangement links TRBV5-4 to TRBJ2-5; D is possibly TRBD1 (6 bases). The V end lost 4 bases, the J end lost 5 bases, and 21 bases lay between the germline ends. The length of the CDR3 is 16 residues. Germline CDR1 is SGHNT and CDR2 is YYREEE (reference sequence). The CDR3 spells CASSRSGAGTGETQYF. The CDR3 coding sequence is TGTGCCAGCAGCCGGTCCGGCGCAGGTACAGGGGAGACCCAGTACTTC.

The CDR3 sequence: CASSMSGAQTNEQFF. The CDR3, as DNA: TGTGCCAGCAGCATGAGCGGGGCCCAAACAAATGAGCAGTTCTTC. The chain uses TRBV9 and TRBJ2-1; 7 positions agree with TRBD2. The germline V gene has CDR1 SGDLS and CDR2 YYNGEE. Trimming took 4 bases from V and 7 from J; bases not matched to a gene: 11. The CDR3 has 15 residues. The complete variable domain, with remaining parts taken from reference TRBV9 and TRBJ2-1, reads DSGVTQTPKHLITATGQRVTLRCSPRSGDLSVYWYQQSLDQGLQFLIQYYNGEERAKGNILERFSAQQFPDLHSELNLSSLELGDSALYFCASSMSGAQTNEQFFGPGTRLTVL.

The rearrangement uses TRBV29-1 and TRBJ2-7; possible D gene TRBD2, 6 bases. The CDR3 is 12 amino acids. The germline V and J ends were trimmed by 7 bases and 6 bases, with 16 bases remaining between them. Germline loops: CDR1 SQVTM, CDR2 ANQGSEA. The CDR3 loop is CSARLVGSEQYF. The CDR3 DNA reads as TGCAGCGCCAGACTAGTAGGGTCCGAGCAGTACTTC.

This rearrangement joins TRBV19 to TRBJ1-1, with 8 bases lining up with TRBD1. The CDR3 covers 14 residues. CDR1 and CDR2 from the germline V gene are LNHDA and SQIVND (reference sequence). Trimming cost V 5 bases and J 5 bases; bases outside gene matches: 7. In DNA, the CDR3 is TGTGCCAGTAGTGCTTCAACAGGGGGAACTGAAGCTTTCTTT. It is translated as CASSASTGGTEAFF.

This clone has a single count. For the CDR3, the DNA is TGCGCCAGCAGCGGGGCCGGGTCTCCGAATGAAAAACTGTTTTTT. It yields the protein CASSGAGSPNEKLFF. The chain recombines TRBV5-1 with TRBJ1-4; a possible D gene is TRBD1 (5 bases). The V gene lost 4 bases and the J gene lost 5 bases, with 15 bases spanning the gap. Germline V gene sequence: CDR1 SGHRS, CDR2 YFSETQ. The CDR3 is made up of 15 amino acids.

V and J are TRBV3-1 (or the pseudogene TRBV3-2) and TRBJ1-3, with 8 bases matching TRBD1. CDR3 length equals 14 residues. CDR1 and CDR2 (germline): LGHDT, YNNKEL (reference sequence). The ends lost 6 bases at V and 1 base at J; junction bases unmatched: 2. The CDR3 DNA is TGTGCCAGCAGTGACAGGGGTTCTGGAAACACCATATATTTT. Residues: CASSDRGSGNTIYF.

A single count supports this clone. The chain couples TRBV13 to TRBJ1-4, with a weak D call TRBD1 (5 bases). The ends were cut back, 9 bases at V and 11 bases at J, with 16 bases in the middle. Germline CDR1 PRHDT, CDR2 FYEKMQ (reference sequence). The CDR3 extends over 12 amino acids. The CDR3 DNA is TGTGCCAGTGTTTCTGGTGGGGGGAAACTGTTTTTT. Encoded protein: CASVSGGGKLFF. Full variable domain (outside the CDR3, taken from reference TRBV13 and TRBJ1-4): AAGVIQSPRHLIKEKRETATLKCYPIPRHDTVYWYQQGPGQDPQFLISFYEKMQSDKGSIPDRFSAQQFSDYHSELNMSSLELGDSALYFCASVSGGGKLFFGSGTQLSVL.

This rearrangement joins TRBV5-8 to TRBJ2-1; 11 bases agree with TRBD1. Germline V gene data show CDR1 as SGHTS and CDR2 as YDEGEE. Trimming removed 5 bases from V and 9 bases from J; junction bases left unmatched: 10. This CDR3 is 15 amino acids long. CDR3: CASRAPGQGGGEQFF. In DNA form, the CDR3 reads TGTGCCAGCAGGGCGCCGGGACAGGGGGGTGGTGAGCAGTTCTTC.

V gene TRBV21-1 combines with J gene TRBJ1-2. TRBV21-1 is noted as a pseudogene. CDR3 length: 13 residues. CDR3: CASSTRINYGYTF. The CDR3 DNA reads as TGTGCCAGCAGCACGAGGATTAACTATGGCTACACCTTC.

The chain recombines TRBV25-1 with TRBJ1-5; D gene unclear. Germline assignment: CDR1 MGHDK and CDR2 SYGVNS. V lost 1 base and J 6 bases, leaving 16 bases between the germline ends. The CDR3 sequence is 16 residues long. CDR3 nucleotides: TGTGCCAGCAGTGAATCGGGGTTTCACGGTACTCAGCCCCAGCATTTT. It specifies CASSESGFHGTQPQHF.

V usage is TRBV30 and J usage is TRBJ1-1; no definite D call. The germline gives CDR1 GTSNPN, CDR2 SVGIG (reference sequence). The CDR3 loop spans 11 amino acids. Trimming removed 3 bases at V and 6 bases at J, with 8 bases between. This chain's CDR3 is CAWSGEAEAFF. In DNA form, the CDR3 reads TGTGCCTGGAGCGGGGAGGCTGAAGCTTTCTTT.

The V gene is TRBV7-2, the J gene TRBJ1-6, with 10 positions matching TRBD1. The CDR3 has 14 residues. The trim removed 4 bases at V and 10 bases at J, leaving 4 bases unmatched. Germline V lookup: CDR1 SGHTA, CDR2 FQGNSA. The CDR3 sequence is CASSSGTGASPLHF. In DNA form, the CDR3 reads TGTGCCAGCAGCTCCGGGACAGGGGCCTCACCCCTCCACTTT.

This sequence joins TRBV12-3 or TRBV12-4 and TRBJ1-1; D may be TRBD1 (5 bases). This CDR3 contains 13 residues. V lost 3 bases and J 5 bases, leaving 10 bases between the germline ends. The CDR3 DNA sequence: TGTGCCAGCAGTTTGGCACAGGAGACTGAAGCTTTCTTT. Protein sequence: CASSLAQETEAFF.

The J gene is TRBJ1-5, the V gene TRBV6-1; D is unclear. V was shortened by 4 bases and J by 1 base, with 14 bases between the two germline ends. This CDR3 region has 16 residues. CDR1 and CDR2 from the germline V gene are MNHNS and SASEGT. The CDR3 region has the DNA TGTGCCAGCAGTGTTAGCAGCCCGGCAAGCAATCAGCCCCAGCATTTT. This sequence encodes CASSVSSPASNQPQHF.

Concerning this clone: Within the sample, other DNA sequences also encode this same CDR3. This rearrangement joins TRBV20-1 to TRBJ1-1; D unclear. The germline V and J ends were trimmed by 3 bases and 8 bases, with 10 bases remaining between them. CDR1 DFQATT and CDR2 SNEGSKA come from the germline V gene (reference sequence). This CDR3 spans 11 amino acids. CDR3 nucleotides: TGCAGTGCTAGTCTAGGCAGAGAAGCTTTCTTT. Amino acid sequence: CSASLGREAFF.

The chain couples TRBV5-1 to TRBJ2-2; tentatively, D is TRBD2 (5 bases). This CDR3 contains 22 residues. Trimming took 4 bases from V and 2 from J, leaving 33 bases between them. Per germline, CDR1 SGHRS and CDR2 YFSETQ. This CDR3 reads CASSPEPRVSGFYKYNTGELFF. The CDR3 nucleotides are TGCGCCAGCAGCCCAGAACCTAGAGTTTCGGGATTCTATAAATACAACACCGGGGAGCTGTTTTTT.

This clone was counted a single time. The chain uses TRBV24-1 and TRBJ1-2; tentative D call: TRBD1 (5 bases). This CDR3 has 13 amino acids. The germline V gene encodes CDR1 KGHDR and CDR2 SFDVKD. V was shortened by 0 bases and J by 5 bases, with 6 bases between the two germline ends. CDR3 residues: CATSDLGHYGYTF. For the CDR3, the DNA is TGTGCCACCAGTGATTTGGGACATTATGGCTACACCTTC.

The CDR3 sequence: CASSTLQGDEQYF. CDR3 sequence (DNA): TGTGCCAGCAGTACACTTCAGGGTGACGAGCAGTACTTC. V usage is TRBV25-1 and J usage is TRBJ2-7; tentative D call: TRBD1 (5 bases). CDR1 is MGHDK and CDR2 is SYGVNS in the germline V gene. CDR3 length: 13 residues. V was pared by 5 bases and J by 5 bases, with 13 bases between.

The DNA of the CDR3 is TGCAGCGCAGGGGGACAGGGGGCTTGGGGCTACACCTTC. It codes for CSAGGQGAWGYTF. The chain recombines TRBV29-1 with TRBJ1-2; 12 nucleotides align to TRBD1. This CDR3 is built from 13 residues. Germline-derived CDR1 and CDR2 are SQVTM and ANQGSEA. Trimming at V came to 7 bases and at J to 8 bases, leaving 8 bases not matched to a gene.

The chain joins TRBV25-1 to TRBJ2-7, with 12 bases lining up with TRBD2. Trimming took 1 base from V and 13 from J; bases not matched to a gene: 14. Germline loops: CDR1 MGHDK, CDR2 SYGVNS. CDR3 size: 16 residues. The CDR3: CASSEWRLAGGTPSYF. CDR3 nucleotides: TGTGCCAGCAGTGAATGGAGGCTAGCGGGGGGGACCCCCTCCTACTTC.

The CDR3: CASSLAGASTDTQYF. The CDR3 region has the DNA TGCGCCAGCAGCTTGGCAGGGGCGAGTACAGATACGCAGTATTTT. This chain uses TRBV5-1 with TRBJ2-3; a weak D match, TRBD1 (6 bases). Trimming pared 0 bases from V and 3 bases from J, leaving 11 bases between. The germline V gene encodes CDR1 SGHRS and CDR2 YFSETQ. The CDR3 totals 15 residues.

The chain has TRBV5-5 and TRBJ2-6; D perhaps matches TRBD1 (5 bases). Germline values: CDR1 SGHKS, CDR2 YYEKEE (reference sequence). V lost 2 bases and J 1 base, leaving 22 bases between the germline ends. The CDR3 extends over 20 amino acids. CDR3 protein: CASSFPHRGRVGSGANVLTF. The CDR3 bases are TGTGCCAGCAGCTTTCCCCACCGCGGCAGGGTCGGTTCTGGGGCCAACGTCCTGACTTTC.

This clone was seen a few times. CDR3 in amino acids: CASSLVRGLNSPLHF. The DNA for the CDR3 is TGTGCCAGCAGTTTAGTAAGGGGGCTTAATTCACCCCTCCACTTT. The chain has TRBV27 and TRBJ1-6; 7 nucleotides match TRBD1. In germline, CDR1 is MNHEY, CDR2 SMNVEV (reference sequence). The CDR3 covers 15 residues. V was clipped by 2 bases and J by 6 bases; unmatched bases: 4.

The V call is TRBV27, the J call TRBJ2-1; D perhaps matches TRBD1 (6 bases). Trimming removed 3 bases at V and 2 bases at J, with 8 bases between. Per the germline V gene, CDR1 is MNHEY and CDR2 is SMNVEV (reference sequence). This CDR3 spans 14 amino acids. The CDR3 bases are TGTGCCAGCAGTTTGTCAGGGGCCTACAATGAGCAGTTCTTC. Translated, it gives CASSLSGAYNEQFF.

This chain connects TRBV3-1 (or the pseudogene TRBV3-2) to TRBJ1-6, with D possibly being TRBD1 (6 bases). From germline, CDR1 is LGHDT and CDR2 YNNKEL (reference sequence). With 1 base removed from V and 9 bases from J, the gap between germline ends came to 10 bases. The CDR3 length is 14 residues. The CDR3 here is CASSQVGGRSPLHF. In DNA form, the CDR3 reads TGTGCCAGCAGCCAAGTCGGGGGGCGTTCACCCCTCCACTTT.